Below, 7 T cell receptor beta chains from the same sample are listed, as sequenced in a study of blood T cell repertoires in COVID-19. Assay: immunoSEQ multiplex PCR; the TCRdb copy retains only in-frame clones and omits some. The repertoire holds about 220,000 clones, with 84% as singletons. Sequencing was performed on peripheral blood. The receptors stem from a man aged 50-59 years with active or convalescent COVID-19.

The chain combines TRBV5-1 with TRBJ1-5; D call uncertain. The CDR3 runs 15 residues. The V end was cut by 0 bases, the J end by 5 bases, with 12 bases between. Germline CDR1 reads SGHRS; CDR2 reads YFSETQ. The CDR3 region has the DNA TGCGCCAGCAGCTTGGGAGGTGTGAGGGATCAGCCCCAGCATTTT. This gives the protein CASSLGGVRDQPQHF.

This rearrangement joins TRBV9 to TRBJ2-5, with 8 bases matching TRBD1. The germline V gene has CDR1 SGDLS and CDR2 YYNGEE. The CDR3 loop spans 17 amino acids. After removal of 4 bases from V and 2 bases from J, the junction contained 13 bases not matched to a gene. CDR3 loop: CASSLQGGPGSQETQYF. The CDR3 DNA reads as TGTGCCAGCAGCTTACAGGGGGGTCCAGGCAGTCAAGAGACCCAGTACTTC.

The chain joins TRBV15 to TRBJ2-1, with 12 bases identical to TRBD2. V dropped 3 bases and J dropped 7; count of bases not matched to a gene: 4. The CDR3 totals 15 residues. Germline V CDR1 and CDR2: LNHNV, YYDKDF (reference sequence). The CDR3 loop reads CATSRRTSGKNEQFF. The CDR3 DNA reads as TGTGCCACCAGCAGGCGGACTAGCGGGAAAAATGAGCAGTTCTTC.

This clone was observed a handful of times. For the CDR3, the DNA is TGTGCCAGCAGGCGGACAGGGGCGAGTGGCTACACCTTC. It specifies CASRRTGASGYTF. The chain couples TRBV7-2 to TRBJ1-2, with 9 nucleotides matching TRBD1. The CDR3 is made up of 13 amino acids. CDR1 and CDR2 (germline): SGHTA, FQGNSA. J gave up 7 bases and V 6 bases, and 6 bases lay outside the gene matches. Drawing the rest from reference TRBV7-2 and TRBJ1-2, the complete variable domain is GAGVSQSPSNKVTEKGKDVELRCDPISGHTALYWYRQSLGQGLEFLIYFQGNSAPDKSGLPSDRFSAERTGGSVSTLTIQRTQQEDSAVYLCASRRTGASGYTFGSGTRLTVV.

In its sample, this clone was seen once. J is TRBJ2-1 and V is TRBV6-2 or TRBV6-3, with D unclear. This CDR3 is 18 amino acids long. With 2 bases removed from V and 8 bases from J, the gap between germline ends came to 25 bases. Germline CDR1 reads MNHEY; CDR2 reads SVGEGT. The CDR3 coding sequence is TGTGCCAGCAGTTACCCCCGAGCCTGGAGCCCAAGGTTGGATGAGCAGTTCTTC. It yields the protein CASSYPRAWSPRLDEQFF.

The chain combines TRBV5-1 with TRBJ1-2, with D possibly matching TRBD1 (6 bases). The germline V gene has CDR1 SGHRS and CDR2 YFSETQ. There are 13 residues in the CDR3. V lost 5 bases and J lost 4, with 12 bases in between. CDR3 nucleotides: TGCGCCAGCAGTTATGGACAGACCTATGGCTACACCTTC. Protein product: CASSYGQTYGYTF.

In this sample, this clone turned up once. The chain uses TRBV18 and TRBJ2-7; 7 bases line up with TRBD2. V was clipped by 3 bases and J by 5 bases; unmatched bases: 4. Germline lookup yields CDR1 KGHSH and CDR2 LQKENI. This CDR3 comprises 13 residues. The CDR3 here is CASSPSGGHEQYF. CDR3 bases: TGTGCCAGCTCACCTTCGGGGGGACACGAGCAGTACTTC.